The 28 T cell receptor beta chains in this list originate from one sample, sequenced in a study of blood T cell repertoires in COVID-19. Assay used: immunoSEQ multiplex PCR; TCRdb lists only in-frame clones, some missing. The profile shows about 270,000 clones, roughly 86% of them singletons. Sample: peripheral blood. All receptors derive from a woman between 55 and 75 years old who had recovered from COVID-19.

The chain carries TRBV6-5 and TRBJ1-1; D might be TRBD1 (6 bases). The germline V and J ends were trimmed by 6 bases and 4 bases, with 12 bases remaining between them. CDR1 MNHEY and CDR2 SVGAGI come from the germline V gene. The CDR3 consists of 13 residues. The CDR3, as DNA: TGTGCCAGCAGCCTGGACAGCATCACTGAAGCTTTCTTT. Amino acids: CASSLDSITEAFF.

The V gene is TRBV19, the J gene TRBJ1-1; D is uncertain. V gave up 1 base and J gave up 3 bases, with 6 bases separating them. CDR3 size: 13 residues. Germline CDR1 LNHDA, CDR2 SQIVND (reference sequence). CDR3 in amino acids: CASSIGEDTEAFF. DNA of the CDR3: TGTGCCAGTAGTATAGGAGAGGACACTGAAGCTTTCTTT. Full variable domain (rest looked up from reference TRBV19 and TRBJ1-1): DGGITQSPKYLFRKEGQNVTLSCEQNLNHDAMYWYRQDPGQGLRLIYYSQIVNDFQKGDIAEGYSVSREKKESFPLTVTSAQKNPTAFYLCASSIGEDTEAFFGQGTRLTVV.

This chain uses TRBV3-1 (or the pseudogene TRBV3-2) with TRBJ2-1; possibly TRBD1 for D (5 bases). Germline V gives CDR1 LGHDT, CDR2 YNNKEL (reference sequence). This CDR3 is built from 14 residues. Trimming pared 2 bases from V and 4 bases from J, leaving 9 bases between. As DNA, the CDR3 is TGTGCCAGCAGCCAATCTAGGGGATACAATGAGCAGTTCTTC. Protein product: CASSQSRGYNEQFF.

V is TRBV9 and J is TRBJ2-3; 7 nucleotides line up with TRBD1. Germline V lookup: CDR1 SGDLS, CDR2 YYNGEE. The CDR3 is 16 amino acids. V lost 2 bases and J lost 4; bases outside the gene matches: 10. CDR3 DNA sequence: TGTGCCAGCAGCGTTAGGGGGCGATCCGTCTCAGATACGCAGTATTTT. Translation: CASSVRGRSVSDTQYF.

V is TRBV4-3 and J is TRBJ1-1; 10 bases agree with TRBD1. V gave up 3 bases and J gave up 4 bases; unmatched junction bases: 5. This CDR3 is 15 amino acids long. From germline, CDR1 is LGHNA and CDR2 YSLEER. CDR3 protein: CASSQRDRGRTEAFF. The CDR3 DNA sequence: TGCGCCAGCAGCCAGCGCGACAGGGGGCGCACTGAAGCTTTCTTT.

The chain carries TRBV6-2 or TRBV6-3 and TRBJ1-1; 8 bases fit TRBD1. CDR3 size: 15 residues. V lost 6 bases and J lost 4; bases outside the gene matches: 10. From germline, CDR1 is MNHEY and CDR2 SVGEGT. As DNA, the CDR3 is TGTGCCAGCAGCGACAGGGGTCGGATGGGCACTGAAGCTTTCTTT. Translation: CASSDRGRMGTEAFF.

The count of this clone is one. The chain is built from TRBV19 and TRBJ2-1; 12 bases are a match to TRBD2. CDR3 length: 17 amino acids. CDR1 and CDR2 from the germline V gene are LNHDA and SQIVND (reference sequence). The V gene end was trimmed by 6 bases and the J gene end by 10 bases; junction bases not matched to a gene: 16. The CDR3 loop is CASSPAWASGGAREQFF. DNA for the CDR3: TGTGCCAGTAGCCCGGCGTGGGCTAGCGGGGGGGCCCGGGAGCAGTTCTTC.

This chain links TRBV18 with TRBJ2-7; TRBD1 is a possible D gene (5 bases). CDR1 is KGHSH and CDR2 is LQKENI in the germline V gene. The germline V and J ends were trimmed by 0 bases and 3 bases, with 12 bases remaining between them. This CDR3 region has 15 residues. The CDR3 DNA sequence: TGTGCCAGCTCACCACCGGTGGCAGGGAACTACGAGCAGTACTTC. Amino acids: CASSPPVAGNYEQYF.

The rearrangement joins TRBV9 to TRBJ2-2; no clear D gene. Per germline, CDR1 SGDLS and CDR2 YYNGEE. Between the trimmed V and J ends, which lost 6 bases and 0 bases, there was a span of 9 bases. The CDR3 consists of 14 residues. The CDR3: CASNSRSNTGELFF. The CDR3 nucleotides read TGTGCCAGCAACAGTAGGTCGAACACCGGGGAGCTGTTTTTT.

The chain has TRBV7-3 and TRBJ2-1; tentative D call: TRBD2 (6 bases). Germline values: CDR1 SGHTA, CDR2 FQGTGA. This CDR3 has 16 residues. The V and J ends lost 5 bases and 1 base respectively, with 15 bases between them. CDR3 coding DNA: TGTGCCAGCAGCGAGGGACTTTCGGTATCCTACAATGAGCAGTTCTTC. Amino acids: CASSEGLSVSYNEQFF.

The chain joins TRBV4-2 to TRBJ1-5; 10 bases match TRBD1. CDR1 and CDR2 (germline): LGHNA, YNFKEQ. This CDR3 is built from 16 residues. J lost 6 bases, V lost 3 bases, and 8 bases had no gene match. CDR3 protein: CASSQVPGQGSQPQHF. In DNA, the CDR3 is TGTGCCAGCAGCCAGGTCCCGGGACAGGGGTCTCAGCCCCAGCATTTT.

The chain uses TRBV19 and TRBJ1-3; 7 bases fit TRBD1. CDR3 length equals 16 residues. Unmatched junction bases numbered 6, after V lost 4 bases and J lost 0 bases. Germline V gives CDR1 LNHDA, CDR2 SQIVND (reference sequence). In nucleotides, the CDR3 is TGTGCCAGTAGTACGCCACAGGGGTTCTCTGGAAACACCATATATTTT. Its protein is CASSTPQGFSGNTIYF.

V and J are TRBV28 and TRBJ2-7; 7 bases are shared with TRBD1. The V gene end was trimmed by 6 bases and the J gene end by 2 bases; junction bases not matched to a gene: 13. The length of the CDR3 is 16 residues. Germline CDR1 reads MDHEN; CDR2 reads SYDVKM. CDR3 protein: CASSSPYVGTAYEQYF. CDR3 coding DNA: TGTGCCAGCAGCTCCCCATACGTGGGGACAGCCTACGAGCAGTACTTC.

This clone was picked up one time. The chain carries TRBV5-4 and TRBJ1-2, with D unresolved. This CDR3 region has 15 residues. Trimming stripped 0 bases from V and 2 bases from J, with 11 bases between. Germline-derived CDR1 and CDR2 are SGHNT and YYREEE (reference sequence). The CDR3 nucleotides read TGTGCCAGCAGCTTGGACTGGAGACCCAACTATGGCTACACCTTC. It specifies CASSLDWRPNYGYTF.

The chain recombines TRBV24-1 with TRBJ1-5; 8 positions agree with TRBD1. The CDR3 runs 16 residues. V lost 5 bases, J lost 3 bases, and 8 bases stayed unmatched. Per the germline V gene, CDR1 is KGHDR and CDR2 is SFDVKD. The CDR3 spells CATSGATGGPNQPQHF. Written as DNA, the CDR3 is TGTGCCACCAGTGGGGCTACAGGGGGGCCCAATCAGCCCCAGCATTTT.

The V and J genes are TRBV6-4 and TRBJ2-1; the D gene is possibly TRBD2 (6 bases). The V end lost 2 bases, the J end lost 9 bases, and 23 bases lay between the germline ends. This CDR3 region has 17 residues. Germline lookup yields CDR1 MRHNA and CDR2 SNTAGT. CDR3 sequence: CASSDLPTSPNGGEQFF. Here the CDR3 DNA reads TGTGCCAGCAGTGACCTTCCGACTAGTCCGAATGGTGGTGAGCAGTTCTTC.

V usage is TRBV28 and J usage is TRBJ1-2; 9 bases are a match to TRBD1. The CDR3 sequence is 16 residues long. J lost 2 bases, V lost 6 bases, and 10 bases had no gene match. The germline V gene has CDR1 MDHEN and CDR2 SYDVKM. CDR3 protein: CASRARGDRDNYGYTF. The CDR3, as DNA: TGTGCCAGCAGAGCTAGGGGGGACAGGGACAACTATGGCTACACCTTC.

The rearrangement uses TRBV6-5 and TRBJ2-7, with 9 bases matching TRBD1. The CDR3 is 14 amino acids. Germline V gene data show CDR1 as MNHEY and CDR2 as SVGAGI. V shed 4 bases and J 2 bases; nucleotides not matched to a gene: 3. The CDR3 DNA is TGTGCCAGCAGTTCGGGACAGGGTCCCTACGAGCAGTACTTC. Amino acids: CASSSGQGPYEQYF.

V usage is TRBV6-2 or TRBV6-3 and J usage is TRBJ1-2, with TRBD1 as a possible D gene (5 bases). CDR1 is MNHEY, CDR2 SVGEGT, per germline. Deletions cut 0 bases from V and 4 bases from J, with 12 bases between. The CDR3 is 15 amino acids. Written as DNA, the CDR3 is TGTGCCAGCAGTTACTCCAGACAGCCCAGCTATGGCTACACCTTC. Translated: CASSYSRQPSYGYTF.

The CDR3 DNA follows: TGTGCCATCGAATCCGGGACTAGCGGCTCTGGGGCCAACGTCCTGACTTTC. As protein: CAIESGTSGSGANVLTF. The rearrangement links TRBV19 to TRBJ2-6, with 11 positions matching TRBD2. V was clipped by 10 bases and J by 0 bases; unmatched bases: 8. The CDR3 has 17 residues. CDR1 LNHDA and CDR2 SQIVND come from the germline V gene (reference sequence).

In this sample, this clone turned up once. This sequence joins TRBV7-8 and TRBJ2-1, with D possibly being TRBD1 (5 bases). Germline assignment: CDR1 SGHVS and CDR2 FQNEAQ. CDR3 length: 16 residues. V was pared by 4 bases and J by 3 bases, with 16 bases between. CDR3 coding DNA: TGTGCCAGCAGCTCGCCGACAGTGGGATACTACAATGAGCAGTTCTTC. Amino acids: CASSSPTVGYYNEQFF.

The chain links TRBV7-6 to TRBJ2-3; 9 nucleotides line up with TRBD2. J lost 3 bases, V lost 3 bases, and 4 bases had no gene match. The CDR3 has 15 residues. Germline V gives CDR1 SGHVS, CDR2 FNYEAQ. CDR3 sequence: CASSFGGGATDTQYF. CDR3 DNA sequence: TGTGCCAGCAGCTTCGGCGGGGGGGCTACAGATACGCAGTATTTT.

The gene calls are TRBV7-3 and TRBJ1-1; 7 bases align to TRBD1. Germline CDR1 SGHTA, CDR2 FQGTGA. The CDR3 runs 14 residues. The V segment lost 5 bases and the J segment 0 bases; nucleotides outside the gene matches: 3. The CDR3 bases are TGTGCCAGCAGCCAGACAGGGTTGAACACTGAAGCTTTCTTT. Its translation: CASSQTGLNTEAFF.

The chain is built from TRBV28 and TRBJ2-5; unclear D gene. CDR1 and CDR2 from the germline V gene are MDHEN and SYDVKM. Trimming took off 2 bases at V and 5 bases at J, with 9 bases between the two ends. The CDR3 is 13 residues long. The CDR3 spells CASSLLEQETQYF. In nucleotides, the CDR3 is TGTGCCAGCAGTTTACTAGAGCAGGAGACCCAGTACTTC.

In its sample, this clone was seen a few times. The CDR3 sequence is CASSLDRGNIQYF. The CDR3 DNA reads TGTGCCAGCAGCTTGGACAGGGGAAACATTCAGTACTTC. The gene calls are TRBV5-8 and TRBJ2-4, with 7 bases identical to TRBD1. J gave up 6 bases and V 0 bases, and 0 bases lay outside the gene matches. This CDR3 has 13 amino acids. CDR1 and CDR2 (germline): SGHTS, YDEGEE.

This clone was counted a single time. CDR3 nucleotides: TGTGCCAGCGGACGGGACAGGGGCCCTGTCGAGCAGTTCTTC. Translated, it gives CASGRDRGPVEQFF. The gene calls are TRBV2 and TRBJ2-1, with TRBD1 matching 10 bases. CDR3 length: 14 amino acids. Germline V lookup: CDR1 SNHLY, CDR2 FYNNEI. The junction had 11 bases not matched to a gene; V was cut back by 8 bases and J by 10 bases.

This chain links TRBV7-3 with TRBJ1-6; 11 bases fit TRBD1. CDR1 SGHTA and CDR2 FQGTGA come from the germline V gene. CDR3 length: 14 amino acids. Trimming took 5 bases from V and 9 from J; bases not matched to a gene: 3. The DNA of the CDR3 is TGTGCCAGCAGCCCCGGGACAGGGGGTTCACCCCTCCACTTT. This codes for CASSPGTGGSPLHF.

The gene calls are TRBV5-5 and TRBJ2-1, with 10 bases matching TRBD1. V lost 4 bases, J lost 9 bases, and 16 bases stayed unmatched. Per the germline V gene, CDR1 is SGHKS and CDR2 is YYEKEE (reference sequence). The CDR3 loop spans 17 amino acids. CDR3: CASSPGIGTGVLGEQFF. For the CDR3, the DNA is TGTGCCAGCAGCCCCGGGATCGGGACAGGGGTCTTGGGTGAGCAGTTCTTC.